Detailed here is one T cell receptor beta chain. In this sample, this clone turned up once. The clone's antigen remains unknown. Nothing much larger sits one base from this clone, and base qualities are not available. The germline V end is reduced by 3 bases and the J end by 6 bases; junction bases left unmatched: 10. CDR1 and CDR2, per the germline V gene, are ENHRY and SYGVKD. The CDR3 measures 15 amino acids from cysteine to phenylalanine. Only CDR3 DNA is held: 45 bases, read in frame from base 1. The data were taken from a study of blood T cell repertoires in COVID-19 (dated by TCRdb to about 2020). In the study overall: Collaborator samples came from the United States, Italy and Spain and covered acute and convalescent phases of COVID-19. A freely available public database, intended as a resource for researchers studying the immune response to SARS-CoV-2, is where the repertoires were released. Subjects who had been exposed to COVID-19, were actively infected with it, or had recovered from it provided the deeply sampled blood TCRbeta repertoires that made up the dataset. The samples were drawn from two sources: the first 160 participants of the ongoing ImmuneRACE study, and 1,000 to 1,500 subjects contributed by 6 global collaborators. Where available, HLA class I and class II types were obtained from metadata supplied by the sample provider rather than from assay-based typing. The material from the prospective study consisted of cDNA or gDNA derived from T cells, B-cell-depleted T cells, or PBMCs. Sample metadata almost always included a de-identified subject ID, COVID-19 status, age in years and sex. Results the study describes overall, beyond this receptor: The quantity of clinical and demographic metadata differed by source and by participant and was supplied without curation.

TCRbeta CDR3 regions were amplified from genomic DNA using the immunoSEQ Assay, a bias-controlled multiplex PCR. Turning to the authors' computational methods: The number of nucleated cells in each sample was estimated from the amplification of reference gene primers within the assay. To quantify the absolute abundance of each unique TCRbeta CDR3 rearrangement, sequence reads were collapsed and filtered. For each sample, productive Simpson clonality was calculated as the square root of Simpson's diversity index over productive rearrangements. This immuneACCESS table, as held by TCRdb, lists in-frame sequences with V and J called but not all clones. Of the missing ones, under half trace to an unresolved V gene in checked studies; the others have no known cause. V and J calls and clone size are as listed in that table; D and trimming were resolved from the DNA. The sample contains 250,000 or so clones, over 90% of them found a single time. The ten largest clones capture more than 0.8% of the sample.

One collaborating source in Seattle enrolled patients while the patients were actively infected and followed the patients over time throughout the course of disease. The collaborating institutions used their own protocols to collect whole blood in K2EDTA tubes. Collaborator samples were shipped for TCRbeta analysis as frozen whole blood, isolated PBMCs, or DNA extracted from either sample type. This receptor was obtained from a man aged 30 to 39 with COVID-19, enrolled during active disease. In this chain, TRBV10-3 is recombined with TRBJ1-2, with TRBD1 matching 7 junction bases. Input material: peripheral blood. The CDR3 reads CAISDTEGTGDGYTF. The nucleotide sequence reads as follows: TGTGCCATCAGTGACACGGAGGGAACAGGGGATGGCTACACCTTC.